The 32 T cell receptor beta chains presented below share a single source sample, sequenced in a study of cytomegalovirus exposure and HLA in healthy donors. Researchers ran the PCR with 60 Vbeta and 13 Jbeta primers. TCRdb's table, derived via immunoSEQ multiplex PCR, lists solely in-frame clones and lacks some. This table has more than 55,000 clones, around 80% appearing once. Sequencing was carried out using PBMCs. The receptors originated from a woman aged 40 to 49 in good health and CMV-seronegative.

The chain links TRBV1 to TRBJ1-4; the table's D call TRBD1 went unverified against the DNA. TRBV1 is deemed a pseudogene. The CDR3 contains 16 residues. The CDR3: CTSSQDRTGRGEKLFF. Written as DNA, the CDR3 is TGCACCAGCAGCCAAGATCGGACAGGGAGGGGTGAAAAACTGTTTTTT.

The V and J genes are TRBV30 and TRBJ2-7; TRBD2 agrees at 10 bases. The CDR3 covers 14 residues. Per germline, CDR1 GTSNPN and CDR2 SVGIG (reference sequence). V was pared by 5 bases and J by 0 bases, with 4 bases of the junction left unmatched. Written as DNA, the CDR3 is TGTGCCTGGGAAACTAGCGGGACCTCCTACGAGCAGTACTTC. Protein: CAWETSGTSYEQYF.

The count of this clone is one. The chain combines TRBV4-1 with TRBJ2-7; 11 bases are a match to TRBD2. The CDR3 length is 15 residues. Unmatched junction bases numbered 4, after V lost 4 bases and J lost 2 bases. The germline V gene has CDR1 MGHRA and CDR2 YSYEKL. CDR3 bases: TGCGCCAGCAGCCTGGGACTAGCGGAGACCTACGAGCAGTACTTC. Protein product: CASSLGLAETYEQYF.

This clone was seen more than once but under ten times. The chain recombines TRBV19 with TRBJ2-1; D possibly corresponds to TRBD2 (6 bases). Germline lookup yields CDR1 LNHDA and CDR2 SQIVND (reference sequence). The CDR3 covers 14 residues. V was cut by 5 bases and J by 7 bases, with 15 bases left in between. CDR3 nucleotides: TGTGCCAGTAGTTGGGGTGGGGACTGGAATGAGCAGTTCTTC. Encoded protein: CASSWGGDWNEQFF.

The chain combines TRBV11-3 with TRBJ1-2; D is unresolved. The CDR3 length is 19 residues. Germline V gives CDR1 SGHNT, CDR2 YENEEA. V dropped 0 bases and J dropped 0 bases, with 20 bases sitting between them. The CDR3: CASSLDWRAEQESNYGYTF. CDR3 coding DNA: TGTGCCAGCAGCTTAGATTGGAGGGCAGAGCAAGAGTCTAACTATGGCTACACCTTC.

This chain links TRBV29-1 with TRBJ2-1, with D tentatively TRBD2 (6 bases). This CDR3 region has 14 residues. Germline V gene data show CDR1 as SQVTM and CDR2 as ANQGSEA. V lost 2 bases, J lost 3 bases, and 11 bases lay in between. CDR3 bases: TGCAGCGTTGAAAGACTAGGGGTCTACAATGAGCAGTTCTTC. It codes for CSVERLGVYNEQFF.

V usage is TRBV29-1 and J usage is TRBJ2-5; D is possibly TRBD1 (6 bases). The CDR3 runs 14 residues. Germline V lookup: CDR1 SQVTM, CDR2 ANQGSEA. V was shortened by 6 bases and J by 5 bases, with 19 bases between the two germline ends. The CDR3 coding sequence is TGCAGCGTAAACCGGGACCTTAGGGGGGAGACCCAGTACTTC. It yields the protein CSVNRDLRGETQYF. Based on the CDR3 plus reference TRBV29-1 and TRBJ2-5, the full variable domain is SAVISQKPSRDICQRGTSLTIQCQVDSQVTMMFWYRQQPGQSLTLIATANQGSEATYESGFVIDKFPISRPNLTFSTLTVSNMSPEDSSIYLCSVNRDLRGETQYFGPGTRLLVL.

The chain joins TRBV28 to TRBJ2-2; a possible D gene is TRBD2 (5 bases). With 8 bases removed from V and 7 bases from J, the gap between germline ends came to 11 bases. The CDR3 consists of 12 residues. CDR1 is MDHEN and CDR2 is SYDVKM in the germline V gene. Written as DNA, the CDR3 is TGTGCCAGCGGCCCGGGAAGCGGGGAGCTGTTTTTT. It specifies CASGPGSGELFF.

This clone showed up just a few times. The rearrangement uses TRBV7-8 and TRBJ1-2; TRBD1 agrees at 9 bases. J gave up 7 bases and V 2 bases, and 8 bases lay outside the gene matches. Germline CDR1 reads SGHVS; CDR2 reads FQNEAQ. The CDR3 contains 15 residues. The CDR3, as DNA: TGTGCCAGCAGCTTAACTAACAGGGGGCAAGGTGGCTACACCTTC. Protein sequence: CASSLTNRGQGGYTF.

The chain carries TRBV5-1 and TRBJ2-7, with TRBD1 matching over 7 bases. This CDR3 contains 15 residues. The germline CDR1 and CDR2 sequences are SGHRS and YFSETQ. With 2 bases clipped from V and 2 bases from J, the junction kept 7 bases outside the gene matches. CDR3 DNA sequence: TGCGCCAGCAGCTTTAACCCGGGACAGACCTACGAGCAGTACTTC. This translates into CASSFNPGQTYEQYF.

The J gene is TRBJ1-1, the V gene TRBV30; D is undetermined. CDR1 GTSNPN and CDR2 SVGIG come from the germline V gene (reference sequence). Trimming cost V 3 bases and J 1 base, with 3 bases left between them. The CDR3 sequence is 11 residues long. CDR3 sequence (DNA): TGTGCCTGGAGCAAGAACACTGAAGCTTTCTTT. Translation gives CAWSKNTEAFF.

Here the CDR3 reads CASSQRQGTSYEQYF. CDR3 DNA sequence: TGCGCCAGCAGCCAGCGACAGGGGACCTCCTACGAGCAGTACTTC. This chain connects TRBV4-1 to TRBJ2-7, with TRBD1 matching over 8 bases. Unmatched junction bases numbered 4, after V lost 3 bases and J lost 0 bases. The CDR3 consists of 15 residues. CDR1 MGHRA and CDR2 YSYEKL come from the germline V gene.

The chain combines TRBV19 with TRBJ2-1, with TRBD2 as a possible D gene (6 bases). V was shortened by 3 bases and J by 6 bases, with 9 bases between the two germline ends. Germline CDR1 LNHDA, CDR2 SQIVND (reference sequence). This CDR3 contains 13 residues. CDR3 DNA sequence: TGTGCCAGTAGTATTGGAGGGGTCAATGAGCAGTTCTTC. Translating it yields CASSIGGVNEQFF.

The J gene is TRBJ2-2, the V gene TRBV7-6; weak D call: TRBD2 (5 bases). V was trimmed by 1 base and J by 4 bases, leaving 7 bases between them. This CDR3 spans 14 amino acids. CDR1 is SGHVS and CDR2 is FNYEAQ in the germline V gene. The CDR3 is CASSLGGGTGELFF. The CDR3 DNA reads TGTGCCAGCAGCTTAGGAGGAGGCACCGGGGAGCTGTTTTTT.

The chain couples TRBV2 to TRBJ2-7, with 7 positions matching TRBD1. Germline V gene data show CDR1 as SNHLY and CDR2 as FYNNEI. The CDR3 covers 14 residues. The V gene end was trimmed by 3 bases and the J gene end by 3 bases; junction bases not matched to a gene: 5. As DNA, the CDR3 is TGTGCCAGCAGTGACCCCGGGGACAGCTACGAGCAGTACTTC. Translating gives CASSDPGDSYEQYF.

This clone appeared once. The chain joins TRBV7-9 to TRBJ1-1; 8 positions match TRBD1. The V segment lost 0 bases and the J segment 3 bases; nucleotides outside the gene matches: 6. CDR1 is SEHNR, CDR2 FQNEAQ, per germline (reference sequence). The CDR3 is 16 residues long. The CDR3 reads CASSLASETGDTEAFF. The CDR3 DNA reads TGTGCCAGCAGCTTAGCTTCTGAGACAGGGGACACTGAAGCTTTCTTT.

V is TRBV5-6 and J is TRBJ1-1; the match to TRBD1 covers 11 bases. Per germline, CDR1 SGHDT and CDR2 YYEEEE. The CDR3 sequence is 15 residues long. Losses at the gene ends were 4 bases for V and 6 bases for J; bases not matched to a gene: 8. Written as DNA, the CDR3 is TGTGCCAGCAGCCCCCGGGACAGGGGGTGGGCTGAAGCTTTCTTT. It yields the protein CASSPRDRGWAEAFF. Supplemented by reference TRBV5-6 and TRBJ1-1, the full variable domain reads DAGVTQSPTHLIKTRGQQVTLRCSPKSGHDTVSWYQQALGQGPQFIFQYYEEEERQRGNFPDRFSGHQFPNYSSELNVNALLLGDSALYLCASSPRDRGWAEAFFGQGTRLTVV.

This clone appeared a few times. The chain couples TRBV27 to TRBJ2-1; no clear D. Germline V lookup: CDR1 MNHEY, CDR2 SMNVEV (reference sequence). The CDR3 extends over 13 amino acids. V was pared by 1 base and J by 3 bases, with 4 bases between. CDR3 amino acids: CASSLLNYNEQFF. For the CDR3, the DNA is TGTGCCAGCAGTTTATTAAACTACAATGAGCAGTTCTTC.

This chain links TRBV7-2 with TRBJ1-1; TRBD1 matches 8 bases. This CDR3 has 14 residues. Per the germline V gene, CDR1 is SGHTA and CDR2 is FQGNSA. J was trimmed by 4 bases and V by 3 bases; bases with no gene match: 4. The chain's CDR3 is CASSFRQGTTEAFF. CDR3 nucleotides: TGTGCCAGCAGCTTCAGACAGGGGACCACTGAAGCTTTCTTT.

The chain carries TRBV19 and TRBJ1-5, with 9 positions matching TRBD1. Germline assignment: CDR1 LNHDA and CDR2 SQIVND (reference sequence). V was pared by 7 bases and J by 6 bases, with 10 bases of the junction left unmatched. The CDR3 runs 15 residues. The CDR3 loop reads CASTEGQGNPQPQHF. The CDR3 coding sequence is TGTGCCAGTACCGAGGGACAGGGCAATCCTCAGCCCCAGCATTTT.

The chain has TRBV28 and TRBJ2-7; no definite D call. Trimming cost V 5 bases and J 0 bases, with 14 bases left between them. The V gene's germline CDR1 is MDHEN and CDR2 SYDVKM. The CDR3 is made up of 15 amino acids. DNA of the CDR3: TGTGCCAGCAGTCAGGCAGGTAGTCCCTCCTACGAGCAGTACTTC. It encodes CASSQAGSPSYEQYF.

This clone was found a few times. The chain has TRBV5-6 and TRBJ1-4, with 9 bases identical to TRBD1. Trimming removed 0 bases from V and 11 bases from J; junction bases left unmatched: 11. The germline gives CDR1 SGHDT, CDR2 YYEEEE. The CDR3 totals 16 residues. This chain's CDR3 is CASSLAPTGGVRKLFF. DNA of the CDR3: TGTGCCAGCAGCTTGGCCCCGACAGGGGGGGTTAGGAAACTGTTTTTT.

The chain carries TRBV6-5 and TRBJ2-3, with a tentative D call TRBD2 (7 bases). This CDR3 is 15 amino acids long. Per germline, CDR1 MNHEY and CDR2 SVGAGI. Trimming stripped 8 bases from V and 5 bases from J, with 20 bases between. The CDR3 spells CASALGAGAKDTQYF. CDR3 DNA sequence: TGTGCCAGCGCCCTGGGGGCGGGAGCCAAAGATACGCAGTATTTT.

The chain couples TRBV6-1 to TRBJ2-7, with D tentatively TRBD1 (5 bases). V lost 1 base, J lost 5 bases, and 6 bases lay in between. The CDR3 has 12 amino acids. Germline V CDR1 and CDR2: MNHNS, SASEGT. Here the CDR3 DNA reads TGTGCCAGCAGTGAAGAGACAGACGAGCAGTACTTC. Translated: CASSEETDEQYF.

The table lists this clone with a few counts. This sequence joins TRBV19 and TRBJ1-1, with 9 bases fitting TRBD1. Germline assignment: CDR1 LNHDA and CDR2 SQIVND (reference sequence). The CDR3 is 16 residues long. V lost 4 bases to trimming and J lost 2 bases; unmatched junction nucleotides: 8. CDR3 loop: CASSKRQGEGNTEAFF. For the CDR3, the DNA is TGTGCCAGTAGTAAAAGACAGGGGGAAGGTAACACTGAAGCTTTCTTT.

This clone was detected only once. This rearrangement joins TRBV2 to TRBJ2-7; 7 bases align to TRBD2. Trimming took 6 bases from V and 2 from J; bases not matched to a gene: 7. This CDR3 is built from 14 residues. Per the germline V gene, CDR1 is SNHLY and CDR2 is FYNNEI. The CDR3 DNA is TGTGCCAGCAGCCCCGTAGGGACTACCTACGAGCAGTACTTC. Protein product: CASSPVGTTYEQYF. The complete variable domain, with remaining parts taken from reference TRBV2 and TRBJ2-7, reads EPEVTQTPSHQVTQMGQEVILRCVPISNHLYFYWYRQILGQKVEFLVSFYNNEISEKSEIFDDQFSVERPDGSNFTLKIRSTKLEDSAMYFCASSPVGTTYEQYFGPGTRLTVT.

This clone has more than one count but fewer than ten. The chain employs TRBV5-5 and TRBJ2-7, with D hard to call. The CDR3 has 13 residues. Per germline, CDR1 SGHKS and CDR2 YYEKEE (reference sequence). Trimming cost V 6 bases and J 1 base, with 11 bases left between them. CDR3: CASTAAASYEQYF. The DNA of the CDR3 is TGTGCCAGCACCGCCGCAGCGTCCTACGAGCAGTACTTC.

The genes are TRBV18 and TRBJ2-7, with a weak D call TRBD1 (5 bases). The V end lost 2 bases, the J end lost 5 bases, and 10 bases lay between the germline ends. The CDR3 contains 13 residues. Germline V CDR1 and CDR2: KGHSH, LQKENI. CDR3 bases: TGTGCCAGCTCACCAGGCAGGGCCCACGAGCAGTACTTC. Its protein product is CASSPGRAHEQYF.

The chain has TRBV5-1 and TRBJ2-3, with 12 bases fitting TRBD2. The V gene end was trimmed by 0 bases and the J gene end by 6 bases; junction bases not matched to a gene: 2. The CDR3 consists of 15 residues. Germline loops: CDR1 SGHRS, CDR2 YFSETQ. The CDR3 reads CASSLGLAGEDTQYF. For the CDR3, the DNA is TGCGCCAGCAGCTTGGGACTAGCGGGAGAGGATACGCAGTATTTT.

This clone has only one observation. The CDR3 DNA reads as TGTGCCAGCAGCCCAGCCCTCGGGGATACGCAGTATTTT. This encodes CASSPALGDTQYF. The rearrangement uses TRBV7-6 and TRBJ2-3; no clear D gene. This CDR3 comprises 13 residues. Between the trimmed V and J ends, which lost 5 bases and 6 bases, there was a span of 12 bases. Looked up from germline, CDR1 is SGHVS and CDR2 is FNYEAQ.

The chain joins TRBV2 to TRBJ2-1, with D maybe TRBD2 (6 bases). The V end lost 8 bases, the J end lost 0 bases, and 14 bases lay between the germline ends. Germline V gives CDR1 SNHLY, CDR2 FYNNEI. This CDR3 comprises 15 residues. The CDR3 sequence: CASGGRLSSYNEQFF. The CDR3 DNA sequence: TGTGCCAGCGGGGGGAGGTTGAGCTCCTACAATGAGCAGTTCTTC. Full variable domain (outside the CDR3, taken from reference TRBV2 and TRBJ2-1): EPEVTQTPSHQVTQMGQEVILRCVPISNHLYFYWYRQILGQKVEFLVSFYNNEISEKSEIFDDQFSVERPDGSNFTLKIRSTKLEDSAMYFCASGGRLSSYNEQFFGPGTRLTVL.

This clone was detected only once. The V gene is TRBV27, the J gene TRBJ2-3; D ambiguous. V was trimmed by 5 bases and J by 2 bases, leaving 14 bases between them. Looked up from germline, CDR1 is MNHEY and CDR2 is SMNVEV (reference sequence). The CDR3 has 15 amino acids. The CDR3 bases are TGTGCCAGCAGTCCCTGGATGCGGCCCACAGATACGCAGTATTTT. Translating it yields CASSPWMRPTDTQYF.